Following are 15 T cell receptor beta chains from one sample sequenced in a study of blood T cell repertoires in COVID-19. Assay used: immunoSEQ multiplex PCR; TCRdb lists only in-frame clones, some missing. The repertoire holds 120,000 to 150,000 clones, roughly four fifths seen once, with around 10% in the top ten. Input material: peripheral blood. These receptors all come from a woman aged 80 or older in a cohort sampled during active or convalescent COVID-19.

This rearrangement joins TRBV7-2 to TRBJ2-7, with 13 bases identical to TRBD2. This CDR3 is 15 amino acids long. With V trimmed by 5 bases and J by 6 bases, 7 bases remained unmatched. The germline V gene has CDR1 SGHTA and CDR2 FQGNSA. CDR3 coding DNA: TGTGCCAGCAGCCTAACTAGCGGGGGGGCCCCCGAGCAGTACGTC. Translating it yields CASSLTSGGAPEQYV.

The J gene is TRBJ2-3, the V gene TRBV7-2, with D possibly matching TRBD2 (6 bases). V was trimmed by 4 bases and J by 2 bases, leaving 10 bases between them. CDR1 is SGHTA, CDR2 FQGNSA, per germline. The CDR3 runs 14 residues. In DNA, the CDR3 is TGTGCCAGCAGCTACGGGGGTTCCACAGATACGCAGTATTTT. Translated: CASSYGGSTDTQYF.

The chain carries TRBV6-5 and TRBJ2-3; no reliable D call. With 4 bases removed from V and 2 bases from J, the gap between germline ends came to 10 bases. This CDR3 is built from 14 residues. Germline CDR1 MNHEY, CDR2 SVGAGI. The CDR3 sequence: CASSSLGFTDTQYF. The CDR3 DNA follows: TGTGCCAGCAGTTCGCTCGGGTTCACAGATACGCAGTATTTT.

The chain uses TRBV3-1 (or the pseudogene TRBV3-2) and TRBJ1-5; the D is unclear. The CDR3 sequence is 13 residues long. Germline CDR1 LGHDT, CDR2 YNNKEL (reference sequence). Between the trimmed V and J ends, which lost 4 bases and 7 bases, there was a span of 11 bases. For the CDR3, the DNA is TGTGCCAGCAGCCCCCCGGCGGCCCAGCCCCAGCATTTT. This gives the protein CASSPPAAQPQHF.

The chain links TRBV28 to TRBJ2-1, with a weak D call TRBD2 (5 bases). This CDR3 is built from 14 residues. Germline V gene lookup returns CDR1 MDHEN and CDR2 SYDVKM. V lost 3 bases, J lost 7 bases, and 13 bases lay in between. The CDR3 loop is CASSFISGRNEQFF. CDR3 DNA sequence: TGTGCCAGCAGTTTTATAAGCGGTAGGAATGAGCAGTTCTTC.

The chain recombines TRBV10-1 with TRBJ1-4; 7 bases fit TRBD1. The ends lost 7 bases at V and 8 bases at J; junction bases unmatched: 7. CDR3 size: 13 residues. Germline-derived CDR1 and CDR2 are WNHNN and SYGVQD (reference sequence). The DNA for the CDR3 is TGCGCCAGCACCGGGACAGCGAAAGAAAAACTGTTTTTT. Encoded protein: CASTGTAKEKLFF.

The rearrangement links TRBV5-1 to TRBJ2-5; 8 positions agree with TRBD1. CDR1 SGHRS and CDR2 YFSETQ come from the germline V gene. The junction had 6 bases not matched to a gene; V was cut back by 6 bases and J by 5 bases. This CDR3 has 13 residues. The CDR3 reads CASTTGARETQYF. Here the CDR3 DNA reads TGCGCCAGCACGACAGGGGCTCGGGAGACCCAGTACTTC.

The rearrangement joins TRBV2 to TRBJ2-5; D ambiguous. V shed 5 bases and J shed 5 bases, with 12 bases lying between them. The CDR3 length is 13 residues. Germline CDR1 SNHLY, CDR2 FYNNEI. DNA of the CDR3: TGTGCCAGCAGTCGAGGTATGATGGAGACCCAGTACTTC. This encodes CASSRGMMETQYF.

This sequence joins TRBV10-1 and TRBJ2-3, with 10 bases aligning to TRBD1. This CDR3 is built from 13 residues. V lost 6 bases and J lost 3; bases outside the gene matches: 0. The germline CDR1 and CDR2 sequences are WNHNN and SYGVQD (reference sequence). CDR3 protein: CASRGQGTDTQYF. The CDR3 nucleotides read TGCGCCAGCAGGGGACAGGGGACAGATACGCAGTATTTT.

The V and J genes are TRBV5-4 and TRBJ2-1; D perhaps matches TRBD2 (6 bases). V was clipped by 2 bases and J by 8 bases, with 14 bases between them. The CDR3 runs to 14 residues. Germline-derived CDR1 and CDR2 are SGHNT and YYREEE (reference sequence). CDR3 residues: CASSFGGFIDEQFF. CDR3 nucleotide sequence: TGTGCCAGCAGCTTCGGGGGTTTCATCGATGAGCAGTTCTTC.

This clone occurred a few times. J is TRBJ1-2 and V is TRBV27; D not certain. The germline V and J ends were trimmed by 4 bases and 8 bases, with 14 bases remaining between them. The CDR3 is 13 residues long. CDR1 and CDR2 from the germline V gene are MNHEY and SMNVEV (reference sequence). The CDR3, as DNA: TGTGCCAGCAGTTATACCGGCAGGAGGGGCTACACCTTC. It translates to CASSYTGRRGYTF.

The rearrangement uses TRBV28 and TRBJ1-4, with 10 positions matching TRBD1. The CDR3 has 13 residues. J lost 9 bases, V lost 11 bases, and 9 bases had no gene match. The germline gives CDR1 MDHEN, CDR2 SYDVKM. Written as DNA, the CDR3 is TGTGCCGTCCGGGGACAGGGGCAGAAAAAACTGTTTTTT. Residues: CAVRGQGQKKLFF.

V usage is TRBV30 and J usage is TRBJ1-1; no clear D gene. V dropped 2 bases and J dropped 10 bases, with 14 bases sitting between them. This CDR3 has 12 amino acids. Per germline, CDR1 GTSNPN and CDR2 SVGIG (reference sequence). CDR3 loop: CAWSTWARGAFF. The CDR3 nucleotides read TGTGCCTGGAGTACGTGGGCGCGGGGAGCTTTCTTT.

This chain joins TRBV6-2 or TRBV6-3 and TRBJ1-5; 9 nucleotides align to TRBD1. V was pared by 5 bases and J by 2 bases, with 7 bases of the junction left unmatched. The CDR3 extends over 16 amino acids. Germline loops: CDR1 MNHEY, CDR2 SVGEGT. CDR3 loop: CASSRLGDRGNQPQHF. CDR3 coding DNA: TGTGCCAGCAGTCGGCTGGGGGACAGGGGCAATCAGCCCCAGCATTTT.

The rearrangement uses TRBV15 and TRBJ1-6, with a tentative D call TRBD1 (5 bases). V was shortened by 0 bases and J by 10 bases, with 10 bases between the two germline ends. The CDR3 covers 14 residues. CDR1 is LNHNV, CDR2 YYDKDF, per germline (reference sequence). In nucleotides, the CDR3 is TGTGCCACCAGCAGAGATCCCAGGGTCTCACCCCTCCACTTT. This sequence encodes CATSRDPRVSPLHF.